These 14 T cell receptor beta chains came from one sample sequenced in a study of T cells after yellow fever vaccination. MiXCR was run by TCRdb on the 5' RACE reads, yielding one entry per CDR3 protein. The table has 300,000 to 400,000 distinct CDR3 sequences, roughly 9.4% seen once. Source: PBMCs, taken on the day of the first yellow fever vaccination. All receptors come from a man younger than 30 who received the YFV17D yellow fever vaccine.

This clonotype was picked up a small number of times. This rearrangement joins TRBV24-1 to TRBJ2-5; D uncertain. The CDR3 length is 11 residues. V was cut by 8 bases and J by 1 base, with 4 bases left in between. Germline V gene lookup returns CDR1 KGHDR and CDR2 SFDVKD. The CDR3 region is CATNLQETQYF. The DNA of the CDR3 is TGTGCCACCAACCTCCAAGAGACCCAGTACTTC.

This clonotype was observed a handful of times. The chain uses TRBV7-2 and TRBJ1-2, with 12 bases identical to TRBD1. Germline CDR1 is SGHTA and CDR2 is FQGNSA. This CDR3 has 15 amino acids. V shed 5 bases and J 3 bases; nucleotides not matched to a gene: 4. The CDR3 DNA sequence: TGTGCCAGCAGCGAGGGGACAGGGGGCTACTATGGCTACACCTTC. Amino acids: CASSEGTGGYYGYTF.

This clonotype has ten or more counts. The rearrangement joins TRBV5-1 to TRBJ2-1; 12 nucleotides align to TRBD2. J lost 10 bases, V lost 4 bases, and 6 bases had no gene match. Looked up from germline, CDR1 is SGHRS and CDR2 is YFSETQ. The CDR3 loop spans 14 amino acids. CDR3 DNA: TGCGCCAGCAGCCCTCAAGGACTAGCGGGGGAGCAGTTCTTC. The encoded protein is CASSPQGLAGEQFF. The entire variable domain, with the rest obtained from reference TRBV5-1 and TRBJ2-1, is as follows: KAGVTQTPRYLIKTRGQQVTLSCSPISGHRSVSWYQQTPGQGLQFLFEYFSETQRNKGNFPGRFSGRQFSNSRSEMNVSTLELGDSALYLCASSPQGLAGEQFFGPGTRLTVL.

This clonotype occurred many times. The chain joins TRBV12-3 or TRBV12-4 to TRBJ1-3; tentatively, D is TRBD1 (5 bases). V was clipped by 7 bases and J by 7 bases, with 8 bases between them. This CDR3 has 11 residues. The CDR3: CASTRGNTIYF. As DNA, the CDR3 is TGTGCCAGCACCCGGGGGAACACCATATATTTT.

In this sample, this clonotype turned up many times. CDR3 bases: TGTGCCAGCAGCGTCTCCCACGGGGGGGGTAGATTAGATACGCAGTATTTT. Its translation is CASSVSHGGGRLDTQYF. This chain links TRBV9 with TRBJ2-3; 8 bases fit TRBD2. V lost 2 bases, J lost 5 bases, and 13 bases stayed unmatched. The CDR3 covers 17 residues. The germline V gene has CDR1 SGDLS and CDR2 YYNGEE.

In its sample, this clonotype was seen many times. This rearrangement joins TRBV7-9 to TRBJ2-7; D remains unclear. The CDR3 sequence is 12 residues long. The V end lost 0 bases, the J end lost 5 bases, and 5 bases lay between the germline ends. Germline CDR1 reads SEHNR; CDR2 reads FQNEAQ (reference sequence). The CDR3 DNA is TGTGCCAGCAGCTTAGCTTCCCACGAGCAGTACTTC. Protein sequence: CASSLASHEQYF.

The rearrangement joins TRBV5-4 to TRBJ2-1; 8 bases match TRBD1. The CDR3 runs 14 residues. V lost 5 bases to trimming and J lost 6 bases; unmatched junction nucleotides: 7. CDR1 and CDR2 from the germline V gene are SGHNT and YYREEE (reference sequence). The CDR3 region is CASSQGAGPNEQFF. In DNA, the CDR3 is TGTGCCAGCAGTCAGGGGGCAGGGCCCAATGAGCAGTTCTTC. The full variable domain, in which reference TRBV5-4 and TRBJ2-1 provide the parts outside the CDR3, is ETGVTQSPTHLIKTRGQQVTLRCSSQSGHNTVSWYQQALGQGPQFIFQYYREEENGRGNFPPRFSGLQFPNYSSELNVNALELDDSALYLCASSQGAGPNEQFFGPGTRLTVL.

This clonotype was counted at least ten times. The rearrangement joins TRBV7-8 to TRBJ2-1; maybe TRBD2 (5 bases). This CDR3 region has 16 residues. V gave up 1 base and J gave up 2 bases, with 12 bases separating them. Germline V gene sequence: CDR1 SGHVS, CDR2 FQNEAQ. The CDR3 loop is CASSLGHFGAYNEQFF. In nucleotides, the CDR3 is TGTGCCAGCAGCTTAGGCCACTTCGGGGCCTACAATGAGCAGTTCTTC.

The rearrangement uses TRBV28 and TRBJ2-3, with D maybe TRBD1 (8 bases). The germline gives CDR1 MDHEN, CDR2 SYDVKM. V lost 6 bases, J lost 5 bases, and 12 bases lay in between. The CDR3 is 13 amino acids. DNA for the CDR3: TGTGCCAGCAGCACAGGGGGGGTAGATACGCAGTATTTT. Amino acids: CASSTGGVDTQYF.

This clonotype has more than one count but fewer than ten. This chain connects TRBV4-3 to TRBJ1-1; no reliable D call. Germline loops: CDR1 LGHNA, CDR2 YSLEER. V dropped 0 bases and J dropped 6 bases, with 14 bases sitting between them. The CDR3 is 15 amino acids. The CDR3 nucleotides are TGCGCCAGCAGCCAAGAGTGGCGACCAAACTCTGAAGCTTTCTTT. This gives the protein CASSQEWRPNSEAFF.

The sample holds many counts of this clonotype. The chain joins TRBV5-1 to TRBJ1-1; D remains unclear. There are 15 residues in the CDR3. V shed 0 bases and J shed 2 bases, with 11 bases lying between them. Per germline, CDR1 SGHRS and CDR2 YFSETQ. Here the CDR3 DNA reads TGCGCCAGCAGCTTGGGGCCGGGGAGCAACACTGAAGCTTTCTTT. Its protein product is CASSLGPGSNTEAFF.

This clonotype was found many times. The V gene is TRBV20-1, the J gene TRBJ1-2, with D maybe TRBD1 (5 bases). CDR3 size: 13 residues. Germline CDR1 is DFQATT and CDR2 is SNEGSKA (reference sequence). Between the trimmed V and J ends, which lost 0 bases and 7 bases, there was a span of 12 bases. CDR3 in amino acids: CSARDSTGLGYTF. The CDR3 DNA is TGCAGTGCTAGAGATAGTACGGGGCTTGGCTACACCTTC.

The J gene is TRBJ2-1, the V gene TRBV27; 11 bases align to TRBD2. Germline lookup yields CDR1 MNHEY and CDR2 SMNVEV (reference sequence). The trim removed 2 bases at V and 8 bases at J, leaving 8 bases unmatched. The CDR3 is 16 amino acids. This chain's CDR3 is CASSLPSLAGGDEQFF. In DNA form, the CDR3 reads TGTGCCAGCAGTTTACCCTCTTTAGCGGGGGGGGATGAGCAGTTCTTC.

CDR3 bases: TGTGCCAGCAGCGAAGGGGCGAGGTTAGATACGCAGTATTTT. Protein: CASSEGARLDTQYF. The chain links TRBV9 to TRBJ2-3; possible D gene TRBD1, 5 bases. The germline V gene encodes CDR1 SGDLS and CDR2 YYNGEE. There are 14 residues in the CDR3. The V end lost 3 bases, the J end lost 5 bases, and 13 bases lay between the germline ends.